This T cell receptor beta chain appears in the sequencing data of a study of beta chain features in type 1 diabetes. Study conclusions and caveats: There was a moderate but significant shortening of TCRB CDR3s in all four CD4+ subsets of Type 1 diabetes patients. Naive, central memory and Treg TCRB repertoires seemed to resemble each other more closely in patients than they did in healthy donors. Highly expressing activated T cells could be over-counted with a cDNA template. Here, the possible influence of HLA type (on TCRB rearrangement) remained unresolved.

The whole isolated RNA underwent reverse transcription, so sequencing captured expressed TCRB transcripts. Data came from immunoSEQ multiplex PCR; TCRdb stores just in-frame clones and leaves some out. This table has roughly 730,000 clones, about an eighth appearing once. Comment on this clone: What it binds is unknown.

With 7 bases removed from V and 3 bases from J, the gap between germline ends came to 18 bases. Germline V gene sequence: CDR1 SEHNR, CDR2 FQNEAQ (reference sequence). This CDR3 is built from 15 residues. The origin of this receptor is a man aged 18 to 29 with type 1 diabetes. This sequence joins TRBV7-9 and TRBJ1-1, with D perhaps matching TRBD1 (6 bases). The specimen was naive CD4+ T cells from blood. The CDR3 is CASTQRGAGDTEAFF. The CDR3 bases are TGTGCCAGCACCCAAAGGGGGGCTGGGGACACTGAAGCTTTCTTT.